The 15 T cell receptor beta chains given below trace back to one sample, sequenced in a study of T cells in Graves' hyperthyroidism and ophthalmopathy. TCR beta CDR3 sequences were amplified from RNA transcripts. An initial round of RT-PCR targeting the TCR CDR3 relied on the HTBI primer set. TCRdb reprocessed the multiplex PCR reads with MiXCR, giving one entry per CDR3 protein. The sample has around 300,000 distinct CDR3 sequences, 20% to 25% seen once; the top ten hold roughly 60%. The specimen was blood. These receptor sequences come from a man under 40 with Graves' ophthalmopathy.

In this sample, this clonotype turned up a few times. CDR3 sequence: CASSFIANTGELFF. Written as DNA, the CDR3 is TGTGCCAGCAGCTTTATAGCGAACACCGGGGAGCTGTTTTTT. The V call is TRBV11-1, the J call TRBJ2-2, with D hard to call. Per germline, CDR1 SGHAT and CDR2 FQDESV (reference sequence). Trimming removed 3 bases at V and 0 bases at J, with 5 bases between. The CDR3 is made up of 14 amino acids.

The chain links TRBV4-1 to TRBJ2-2, with a weak D call TRBD2 (6 bases). The CDR3 consists of 16 residues. V was trimmed by 2 bases and J by 0 bases, leaving 10 bases between them. Germline-derived CDR1 and CDR2 are MGHRA and YSYEKL. The CDR3: CASSQTLASNTGELFF. CDR3 DNA: TGCGCCAGCAGCCAAACTCTAGCGTCGAACACCGGGGAGCTGTTTTTT.

V gene TRBV12-3 or TRBV12-4 combines with J gene TRBJ1-3; no clear D gene. The CDR3 extends over 12 amino acids. Trimming pared 5 bases from V and 4 bases from J, leaving 6 bases between. CDR3 DNA: TGTGCCAGCAGTACTACGGGAAACACCATATATTTT. This encodes CASSTTGNTIYF.

This clonotype has more than one count but fewer than ten. Relative to the germline gene, one junction end is altered; a read error may explain this. V is TRBV20-1 and J is TRBJ2-1; D gene unclear. Germline-derived CDR1 and CDR2 are DFQATT and SNEGSKA (reference sequence). The CDR3 extends over 13 amino acids. The CDR3 DNA is TGCAGTGCTGGAGACTCGACCTACAATGAGCAGTTCTTC. Amino acid sequence: CSAGDSTYNEQFF.

This clonotype was counted many times. The rearrangement joins TRBV2 to TRBJ2-5, with D perhaps given as TRBD1 or TRBD2 (5 bases each). The CDR3 has 16 amino acids. Trimming left V 6 bases short and J 5 bases short, with 22 bases between. The V gene's germline CDR1 is SNHLY and CDR2 FYNNEI. The CDR3 loop reads CASRDFFDRGVETQYF. For the CDR3, the DNA is TGTGCCAGCAGGGACTTCTTCGATAGAGGGGTGGAGACCCAGTACTTC. Looking up the rest from reference TRBV2 and TRBJ2-5 gives the full variable domain: EPEVTQTPSHQVTQMGQEVILRCVPISNHLYFYWYRQILGQKVEFLVSFYNNEISEKSEIFDDQFSVERPDGSNFTLKIRSTKLEDSAMYFCASRDFFDRGVETQYFGPGTRLLVL.

This clonotype has just a few counts. The CDR3 DNA is TGTGCCAGCAGCCCTCCGAGGGGCGAGACCCAGTACTTC. It yields the protein CASSPPRGETQYF. The chain links TRBV7-9 to TRBJ2-5; either TRBD1 or TRBD2 may fit D (5 bases each). CDR3 length: 13 residues. V lost 5 bases, J lost 5 bases, and 12 bases lay in between. Germline V lookup: CDR1 SEHNR, CDR2 FQNEAQ (reference sequence).

This clonotype was found many times. V usage is TRBV24-1 and J usage is TRBJ2-3; TRBD2 matches 12 bases. This CDR3 contains 15 residues. Germline loops: CDR1 KGHDR, CDR2 SFDVKD. With 9 bases clipped from V and 5 bases from J, the junction kept 8 bases outside the gene matches. The CDR3 DNA sequence: TGTGCCACCTCCGGACTAGCGGGGAGGGGAGATACGCAGTATTTT. It codes for CATSGLAGRGDTQYF.

This clonotype was recorded at least ten times. The rearrangement links TRBV11-2 to TRBJ1-5; D is ambiguous. The V gene's germline CDR1 is SGHAT and CDR2 FQNNGV. The germline V and J ends were trimmed by 0 bases and 7 bases, with 7 bases remaining between them. This CDR3 is built from 13 residues. The CDR3 nucleotides read TGTGCCAGCAGCTTAGATCAACGACAGCCCCAGCATTTT. It codes for CASSLDQRQPQHF.

The gene calls are TRBV3-1 and TRBJ2-3; 9 positions agree with TRBD2. J was trimmed by 4 bases and V by 0 bases; bases with no gene match: 8. The CDR3 totals 17 residues. Germline loops: CDR1 LGHDT, CDR2 YNNKEL (reference sequence). CDR3: CASSQEEGGRAPDTQYF. CDR3 bases: TGTGCCAGCAGCCAAGAGGAGGGCGGGAGGGCCCCAGATACGCAGTATTTT.

This clonotype was picked up a small number of times. The chain combines TRBV2 with TRBJ2-1; 11 nucleotides match TRBD2. The CDR3 is made up of 17 amino acids. The J segment lost 4 bases and the V segment lost 6 bases, leaving 11 bases of the junction unmatched. CDR1 and CDR2 (germline): SNHLY, FYNNEI. The CDR3 is CASREPRGLAEYNEQFF. CDR3 sequence (DNA): TGTGCCAGCAGGGAACCGAGGGGACTAGCGGAGTACAATGAGCAGTTCTTC.

V is TRBV24-1 and J is TRBJ2-2; TRBD2 agrees at 14 bases. This CDR3 region has 17 residues. V trimming: 3 bases; J trimming: 5 bases; junction bases outside the gene matches: 4. Germline loops: CDR1 KGHDR, CDR2 SFDVKD. The CDR3 is CATSDPGTSGSTGELFF. CDR3 in DNA: TGTGCCACCAGTGATCCCGGGACTAGCGGGAGTACCGGGGAGCTGTTTTTT.

The table lists this clonotype with many counts. The V call is TRBV28, the J call TRBJ1-5; D gene ambiguous. CDR3 length: 14 residues. Germline CDR1 is MDHEN and CDR2 is SYDVKM. The V gene lost 5 bases and the J gene lost 3 bases, with 11 bases spanning the gap. The CDR3 DNA is TGTGCCAGCAGTCCACGCCTTCCCAATCAGCCCCAGCATTTT. This gives the protein CASSPRLPNQPQHF.

The chain combines TRBV12-3 or TRBV12-4 with TRBJ1-2, with a possible D match to TRBD1 (5 bases). The CDR3 loop spans 13 amino acids. Trimming pared 1 base from V and 8 bases from J, leaving 11 bases between. The CDR3 bases are TGTGCCAGCAGTTTAGGAGGGGAAATGGGCTACACCTTC. It specifies CASSLGGEMGYTF.

This chain connects TRBV29-1 to TRBJ2-1; 7 bases fit TRBD1. CDR3 size: 17 residues. Trimming removed 1 base from V and 4 bases from J; junction bases left unmatched: 13. CDR1 is SQVTM, CDR2 ANQGSEA, per germline. CDR3 region: CSVEGGGLTDTYNEQFF. CDR3 sequence (DNA): TGCAGCGTTGAAGGAGGGGGCCTCACCGACACTTACAATGAGCAGTTCTTC.

This clonotype has a handful of counts. The V gene is TRBV5-1, the J gene TRBJ1-1; D gene ambiguous. The CDR3 has 18 amino acids. Per the germline V gene, CDR1 is SGHRS and CDR2 is YFSETQ. Deletions cut 0 bases from V and 1 base from J, with 19 bases between. CDR3 sequence (DNA): TGCGCCAGCAGCTTGGCTCTCCTAGGAGTTAAGAGGAACACTGAAGCTTTCTTT. It translates to CASSLALLGVKRNTEAFF.